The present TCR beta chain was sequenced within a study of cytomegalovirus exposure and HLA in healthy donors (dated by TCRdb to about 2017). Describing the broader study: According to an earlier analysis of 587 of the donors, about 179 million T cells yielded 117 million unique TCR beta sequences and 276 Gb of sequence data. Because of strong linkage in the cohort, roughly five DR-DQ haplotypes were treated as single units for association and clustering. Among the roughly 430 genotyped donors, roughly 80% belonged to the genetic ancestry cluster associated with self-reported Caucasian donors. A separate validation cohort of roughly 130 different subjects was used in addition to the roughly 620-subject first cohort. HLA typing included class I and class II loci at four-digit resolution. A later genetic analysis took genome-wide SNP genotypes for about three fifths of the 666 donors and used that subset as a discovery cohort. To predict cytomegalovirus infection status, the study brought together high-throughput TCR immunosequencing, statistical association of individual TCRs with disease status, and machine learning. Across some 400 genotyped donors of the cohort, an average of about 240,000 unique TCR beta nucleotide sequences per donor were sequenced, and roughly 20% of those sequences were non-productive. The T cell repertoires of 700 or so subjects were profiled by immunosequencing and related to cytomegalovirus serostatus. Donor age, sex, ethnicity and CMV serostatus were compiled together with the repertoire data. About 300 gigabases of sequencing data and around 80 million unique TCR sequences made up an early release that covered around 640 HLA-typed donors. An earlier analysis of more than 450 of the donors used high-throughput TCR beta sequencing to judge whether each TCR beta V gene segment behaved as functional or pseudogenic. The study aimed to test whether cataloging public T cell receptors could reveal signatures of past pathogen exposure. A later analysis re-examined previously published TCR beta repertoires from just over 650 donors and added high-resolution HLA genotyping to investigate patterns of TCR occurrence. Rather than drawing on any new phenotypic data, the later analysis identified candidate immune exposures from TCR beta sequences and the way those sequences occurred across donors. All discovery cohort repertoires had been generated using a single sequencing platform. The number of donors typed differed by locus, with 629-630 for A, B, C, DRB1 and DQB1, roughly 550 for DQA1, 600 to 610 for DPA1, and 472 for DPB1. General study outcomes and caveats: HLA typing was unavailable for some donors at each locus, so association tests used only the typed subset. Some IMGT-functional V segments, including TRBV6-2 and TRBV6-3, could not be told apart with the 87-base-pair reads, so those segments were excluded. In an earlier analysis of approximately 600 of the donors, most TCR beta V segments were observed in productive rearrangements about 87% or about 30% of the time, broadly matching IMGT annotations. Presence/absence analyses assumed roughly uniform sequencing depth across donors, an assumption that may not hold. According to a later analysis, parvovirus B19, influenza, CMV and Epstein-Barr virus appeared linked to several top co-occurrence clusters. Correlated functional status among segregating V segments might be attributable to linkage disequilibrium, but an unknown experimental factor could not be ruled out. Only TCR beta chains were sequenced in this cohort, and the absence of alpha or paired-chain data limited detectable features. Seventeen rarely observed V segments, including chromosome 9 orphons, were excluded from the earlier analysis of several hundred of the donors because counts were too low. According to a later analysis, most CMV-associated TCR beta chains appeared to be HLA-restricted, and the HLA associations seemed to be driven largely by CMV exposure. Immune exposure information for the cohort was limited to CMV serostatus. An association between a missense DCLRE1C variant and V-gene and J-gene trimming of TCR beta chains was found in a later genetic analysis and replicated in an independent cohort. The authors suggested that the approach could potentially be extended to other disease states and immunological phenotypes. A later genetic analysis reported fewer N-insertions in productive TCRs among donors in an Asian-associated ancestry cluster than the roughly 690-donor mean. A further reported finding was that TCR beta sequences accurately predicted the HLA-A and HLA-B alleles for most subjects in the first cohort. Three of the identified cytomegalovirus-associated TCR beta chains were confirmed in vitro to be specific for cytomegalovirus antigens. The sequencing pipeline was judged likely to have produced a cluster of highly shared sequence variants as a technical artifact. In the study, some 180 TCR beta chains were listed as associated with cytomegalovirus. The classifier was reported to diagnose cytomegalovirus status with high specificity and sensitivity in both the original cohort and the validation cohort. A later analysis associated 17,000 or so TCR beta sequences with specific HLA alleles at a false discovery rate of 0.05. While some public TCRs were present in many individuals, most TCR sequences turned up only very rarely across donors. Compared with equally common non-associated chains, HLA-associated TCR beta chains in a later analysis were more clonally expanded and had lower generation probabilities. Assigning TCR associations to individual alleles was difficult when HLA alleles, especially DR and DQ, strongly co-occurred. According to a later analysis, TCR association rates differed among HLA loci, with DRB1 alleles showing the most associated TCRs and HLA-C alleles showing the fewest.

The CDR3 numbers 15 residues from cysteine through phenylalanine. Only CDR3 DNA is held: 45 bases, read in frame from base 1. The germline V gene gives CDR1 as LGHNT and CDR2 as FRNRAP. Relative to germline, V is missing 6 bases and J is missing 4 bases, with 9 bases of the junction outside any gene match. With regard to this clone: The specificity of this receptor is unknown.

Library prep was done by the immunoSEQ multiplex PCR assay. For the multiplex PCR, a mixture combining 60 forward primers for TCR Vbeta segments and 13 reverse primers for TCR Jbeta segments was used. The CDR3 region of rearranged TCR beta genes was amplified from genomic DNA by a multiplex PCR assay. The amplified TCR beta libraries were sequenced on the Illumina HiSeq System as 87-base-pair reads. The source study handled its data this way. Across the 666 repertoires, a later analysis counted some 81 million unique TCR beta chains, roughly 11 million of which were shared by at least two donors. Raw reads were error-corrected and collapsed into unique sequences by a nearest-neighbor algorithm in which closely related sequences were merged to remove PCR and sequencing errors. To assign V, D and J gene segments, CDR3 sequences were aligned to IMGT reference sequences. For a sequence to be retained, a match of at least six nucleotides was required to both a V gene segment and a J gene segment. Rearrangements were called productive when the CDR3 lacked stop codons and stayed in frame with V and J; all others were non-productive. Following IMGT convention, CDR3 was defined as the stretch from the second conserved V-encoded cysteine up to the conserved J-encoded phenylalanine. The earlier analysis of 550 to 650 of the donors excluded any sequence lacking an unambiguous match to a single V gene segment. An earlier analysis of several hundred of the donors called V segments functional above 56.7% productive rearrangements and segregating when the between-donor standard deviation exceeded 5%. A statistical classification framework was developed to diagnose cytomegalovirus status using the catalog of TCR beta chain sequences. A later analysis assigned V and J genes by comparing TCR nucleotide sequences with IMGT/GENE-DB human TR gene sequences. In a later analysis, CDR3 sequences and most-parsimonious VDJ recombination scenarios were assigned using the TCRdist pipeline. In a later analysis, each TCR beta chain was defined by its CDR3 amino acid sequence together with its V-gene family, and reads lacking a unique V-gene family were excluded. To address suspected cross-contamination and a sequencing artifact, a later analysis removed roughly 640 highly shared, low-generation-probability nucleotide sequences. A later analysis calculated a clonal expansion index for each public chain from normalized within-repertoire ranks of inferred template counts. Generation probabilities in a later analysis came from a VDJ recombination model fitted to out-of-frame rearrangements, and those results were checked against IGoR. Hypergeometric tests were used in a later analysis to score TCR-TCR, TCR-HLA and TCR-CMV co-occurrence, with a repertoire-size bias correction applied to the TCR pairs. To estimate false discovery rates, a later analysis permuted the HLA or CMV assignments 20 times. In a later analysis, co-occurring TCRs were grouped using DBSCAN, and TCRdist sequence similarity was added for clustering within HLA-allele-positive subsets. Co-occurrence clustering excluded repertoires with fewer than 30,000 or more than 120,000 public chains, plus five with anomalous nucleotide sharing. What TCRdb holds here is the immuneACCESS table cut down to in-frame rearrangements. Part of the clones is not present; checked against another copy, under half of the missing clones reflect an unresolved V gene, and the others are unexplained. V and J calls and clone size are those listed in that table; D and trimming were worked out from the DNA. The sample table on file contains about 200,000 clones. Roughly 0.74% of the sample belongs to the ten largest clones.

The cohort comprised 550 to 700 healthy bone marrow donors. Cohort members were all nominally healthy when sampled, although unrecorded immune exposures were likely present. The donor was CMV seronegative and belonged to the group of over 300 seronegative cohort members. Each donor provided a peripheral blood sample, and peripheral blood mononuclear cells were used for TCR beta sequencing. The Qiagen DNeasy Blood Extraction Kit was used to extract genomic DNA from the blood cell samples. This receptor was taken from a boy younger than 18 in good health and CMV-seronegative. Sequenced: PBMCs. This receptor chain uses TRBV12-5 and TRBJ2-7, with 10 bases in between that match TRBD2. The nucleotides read TGTGCTAGTGGCAGAATAGCGGGGGGCGGTTACGAGCAGTACTTC. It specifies CASGRIAGGGYEQYF.